The 22 T cell receptor beta chains given below trace back to one sample, sequenced in a study of T cell repertoires in cytomegalovirus infection. TCRdb re-derived calls from the reads in MiXCR, one entry per CDR3 protein. The table shows 290,000 or so distinct CDR3 sequences, with around 9.6% occurring only once. Sequencing input: PBMCs. These receptors originate from a human donor in good health (CMV status not recorded). Some clones in this sample may be carry-over from other donors' samples.

This clonotype was recorded at least ten times. V is TRBV7-2 and J is TRBJ2-4; no clear D. This CDR3 spans 12 amino acids. From germline, CDR1 is SGHTA and CDR2 FQGNSA. With 10 bases removed from V and 5 bases from J, the gap between germline ends came to 12 bases. The DNA for the CDR3 is TGTGCCACCGCCCTATCCGAAAACATTCAGTACTTC. Protein sequence: CATALSENIQYF.

This clonotype was detected many times. The chain couples TRBV2 to TRBJ2-1; D perhaps matches TRBD1 (6 bases). The CDR3 covers 15 residues. Germline assignment: CDR1 SNHLY and CDR2 FYNNEI. V was clipped by 3 bases and J by 3 bases, with 12 bases between them. The CDR3 DNA reads as TGTGCCAGCAGTGAGAGGACAGCCGGCTACAATGAGCAGTTCTTC. This translates into CASSERTAGYNEQFF.

This clonotype was seen repeatedly, ten times or more. Written as DNA, the CDR3 is TGTGCCAGCAGTCCGGGGACAGCCCGGGAAGCTTTCTTT. It encodes CASSPGTAREAFF. The chain couples TRBV27 to TRBJ1-1; 7 positions match TRBD1. Trimming cost V 5 bases and J 8 bases; bases outside gene matches: 8. There are 13 residues in the CDR3. CDR1 and CDR2 (germline): MNHEY, SMNVEV (reference sequence).

A few counts support this clonotype. This rearrangement joins TRBV7-3 to TRBJ2-1; TRBD2 agrees at 7 bases. The V segment lost 2 bases and the J segment 6 bases; nucleotides outside the gene matches: 7. From germline, CDR1 is SGHTA and CDR2 FQGTGA. CDR3 size: 15 residues. CDR3 in amino acids: CASSLGGGVSNEQFF. DNA for the CDR3: TGTGCCAGCAGCTTAGGGGGGGGGGTGTCCAATGAGCAGTTCTTC. Full variable domain (remainder filled in from reference TRBV7-3 and TRBJ2-1): GAGVSQTPSNKVTEKGKYVELRCDPISGHTALYWYRQSLGQGPEFLIYFQGTGAADDSGLPNDRFFAVRPEGSVSTLKIQRTERGDSAVYLCASSLGGGVSNEQFFGPGTRLTVL.

In its sample, this clonotype was seen many times. The chain uses TRBV25-1 and TRBJ2-1, with a possible D match to TRBD1 (6 bases). V dropped 6 bases and J dropped 0 bases, with 6 bases sitting between them. The germline V gene encodes CDR1 MGHDK and CDR2 SYGVNS. This CDR3 spans 13 amino acids. CDR3: CASRDSSYNEQFF. DNA of the CDR3: TGTGCCAGCAGGGACAGCTCCTACAATGAGCAGTTCTTC. The full variable domain, its missing parts supplied by reference TRBV25-1 and TRBJ2-1, is EADIYQTPRYLVIGTGKKITLECSQTMGHDKMYWYQQDPGMELHLIHYSYGVNSTEKGDLSSESTVSRIRTEHFPLTLESARPSHTSQYLCASRDSSYNEQFFGPGTRLTVL.

V is TRBV20-1 and J is TRBJ2-5; 8 nucleotides line up with TRBD2. After removal of 6 bases from V and 3 bases from J, the junction contained 12 bases not matched to a gene. This CDR3 is 15 amino acids long. Germline-derived CDR1 and CDR2 are DFQATT and SNEGSKA (reference sequence). The CDR3 region has the DNA TGCAGTGCCTACGGGGGGGCAGCGGGGAAAGAGACCCAGTACTTC. It is translated as CSAYGGAAGKETQYF.

This clonotype was observed many times. This chain uses TRBV7-2 with TRBJ2-1, with 14 positions matching TRBD2. With V trimmed by 6 bases and J by 7 bases, 5 bases remained unmatched. This CDR3 contains 15 residues. Germline CDR1 and CDR2: SGHTA and FQGNSA. The CDR3 DNA is TGTGCCAGCAGTCGGACTAGCGGGGGGCCAAATGAGCAGTTCTTC. Its protein is CASSRTSGGPNEQFF.

The chain couples TRBV20-1 to TRBJ2-1, with D maybe TRBD2 (7 bases). Germline-derived CDR1 and CDR2 are DFQATT and SNEGSKA (reference sequence). V was trimmed by 0 bases and J by 2 bases, leaving 17 bases between them. This CDR3 has 17 residues. The CDR3 DNA is TGCAGTGCTAGAGATAGGTATCGCGGGGGCCCCTACAATGAGCAGTTCTTC. Its translation is CSARDRYRGGPYNEQFF.

Many counts were recorded for this clonotype. This chain connects TRBV28 to TRBJ2-1; D is possibly TRBD1 (7 bases). Germline CDR1 reads MDHEN; CDR2 reads SYDVKM. With 2 bases removed from V and 7 bases from J, the gap between germline ends came to 24 bases. This CDR3 is built from 18 residues. In nucleotides, the CDR3 is TGTGCCAGCAGTTTACGTGGGGGGCCAGGGGGTACGTGGAATGAGCAGTTCTTC. This encodes CASSLRGGPGGTWNEQFF.

Comments on this clonotype: An end of the junction does not agree with germline; a read error may underlie this. The chain combines TRBV7-7 with TRBJ2-2, with 9 bases fitting TRBD2. Germline V CDR1 and CDR2: SSHAT, FNYEAQ (reference sequence). The CDR3 sequence is 16 residues long. The CDR3 sequence: CASSLAELAGSGELFF. CDR3 nucleotide sequence: TGTGCTAGCAGCTTAGCGGAACTAGCGGGTTCCGGGGAGCTGTTTTTT.

This clonotype has at least ten counts. The chain links TRBV27 to TRBJ1-2; 9 bases match TRBD1. Germline V gene data show CDR1 as MNHEY and CDR2 as SMNVEV (reference sequence). J gave up 4 bases and V 6 bases, and 6 bases lay outside the gene matches. The CDR3 runs 14 residues. In nucleotides, the CDR3 is TGTGCCAGCAGCCAAGGGACAGGGAGCTATGGCTACACCTTC. Residues: CASSQGTGSYGYTF.

In its sample, this clonotype was seen many times. The rearrangement links TRBV27 to TRBJ2-1; D tentatively fits TRBD1 or TRBD2 (6 bases each). CDR1 is MNHEY, CDR2 SMNVEV, per germline (reference sequence). The CDR3 loop spans 16 amino acids. V lost 6 bases, J lost 13 bases, and 28 bases lay in between. CDR3 DNA: TGTGCCAGCAGATCAACCGCGAGAGGGACACCCGGGAGACAGTTCTTC. Translated: CASRSTARGTPGRQFF.

The genes are TRBV3-1 and TRBJ1-6; maybe TRBD1 (5 bases). Germline CDR1 reads LGHDT; CDR2 reads YNNKEL (reference sequence). This CDR3 spans 15 amino acids. V lost 2 bases and J lost 4, with 9 bases in between. This CDR3 is CASSQRPGYNSPLHF. The DNA for the CDR3 is TGTGCCAGCAGCCAACGGCCAGGGTATAATTCACCCCTCCACTTT.

This rearrangement joins TRBV29-1 to TRBJ2-1; possible D gene TRBD1, 5 bases. V lost 4 bases and J lost 9, with 16 bases in between. Germline CDR1 SQVTM, CDR2 ANQGSEA. The CDR3 runs 13 residues. CDR3 sequence: CSVGRVRGTEQFF. As DNA, the CDR3 is TGCAGCGTTGGGCGTGTTAGGGGTACTGAGCAGTTCTTC.

This clonotype showed up many times. V is TRBV6-2 or TRBV6-3 and J is TRBJ2-2; D remains unclear. The V end lost 7 bases, the J end lost 8 bases, and 17 bases lay between the germline ends. Per the germline V gene, CDR1 is MNHEY and CDR2 is SVGEGT. The CDR3 sequence is 14 residues long. CDR3 bases: TGTGCCAGCACTATAGATACGAGTTCTGGGGAGCTGTTTTTT. Its translation is CASTIDTSSGELFF.

This clonotype was recorded many times. The chain combines TRBV11-3 with TRBJ2-3; weak D call: TRBD2 (6 bases). The V end lost 4 bases, the J end lost 0 bases, and 11 bases lay between the germline ends. Germline V gives CDR1 SGHNT, CDR2 YENEEA. This CDR3 region has 15 residues. CDR3 amino acids: CASSSGTSSTDTQYF. The DNA of the CDR3 is TGTGCCAGCAGCTCCGGGACTTCCAGCACAGATACGCAGTATTTT.

In its sample, this clonotype was seen many times. The rearrangement joins TRBV20-1 to TRBJ2-3; unclear D gene. With 2 bases removed from V and 3 bases from J, the gap between germline ends came to 9 bases. Germline CDR1 is DFQATT and CDR2 is SNEGSKA (reference sequence). This CDR3 has 13 amino acids. CDR3: CSARLERTDTQYF. CDR3 DNA: TGCAGTGCTAGACTGGAGAGGACAGATACGCAGTATTTT.

This clonotype was detected ten times or more. The chain couples TRBV4-1 to TRBJ2-1; D perhaps matches TRBD2 (5 bases). This CDR3 has 13 amino acids. Germline CDR1 and CDR2: MGHRA and YSYEKL. V was shortened by 5 bases and J by 6 bases, with 11 bases between the two germline ends. CDR3 region: CASSFPGINEQFF. In DNA form, the CDR3 reads TGCGCCAGCAGCTTCCCCGGGATCAATGAGCAGTTCTTC.

This clonotype was detected a few times. The chain has TRBV6-1 and TRBJ1-2, with 10 bases identical to TRBD1. With V trimmed by 6 bases and J by 8 bases, 9 bases remained unmatched. Germline V gene sequence: CDR1 MNHNS, CDR2 SASEGT. CDR3 length: 14 residues. The DNA for the CDR3 is TGTGCCAGCAGCCGGGACAGGGGCCCCGTGGGCTACACCTTC. Amino acids: CASSRDRGPVGYTF.

Details on this clonotype: The junction departs from the called germline gene at one end, perhaps through a read error. This chain connects TRBV3-1 to TRBJ2-3, with TRBD2 identical over 9 bases. Germline CDR1 is LGHDT and CDR2 is YNNKEL (reference sequence). The CDR3 has 16 residues. In DNA form, the CDR3 reads TGTGCCAGCAGCCAAGGGTCTAGCGGGAACACAGATAGGCAGTATTTC. Translating gives CASSQGSSGNTDRQYF.

This clonotype was found many times. J is TRBJ2-2 and V is TRBV6-6; no firm D call. V gave up 2 bases and J gave up 3 bases, with 10 bases separating them. The CDR3 has 15 amino acids. The germline V gene encodes CDR1 MNHNY and CDR2 SVGAGI (reference sequence). CDR3 nucleotides: TGTGCCAGCAGTTACCCCGGGCCATACACCGGGGAGCTGTTTTTT. It translates to CASSYPGPYTGELFF.

The sample holds many counts of this clonotype. This chain joins TRBV12-3 or TRBV12-4 and TRBJ2-7; no firm D call. The length of the CDR3 is 13 residues. V gave up 7 bases and J gave up 0 bases, with 10 bases separating them. DNA of the CDR3: TGTGCCAGCACCCCCGGGCCCTCCTACGAGCAGTACTTC. Translation: CASTPGPSYEQYF.